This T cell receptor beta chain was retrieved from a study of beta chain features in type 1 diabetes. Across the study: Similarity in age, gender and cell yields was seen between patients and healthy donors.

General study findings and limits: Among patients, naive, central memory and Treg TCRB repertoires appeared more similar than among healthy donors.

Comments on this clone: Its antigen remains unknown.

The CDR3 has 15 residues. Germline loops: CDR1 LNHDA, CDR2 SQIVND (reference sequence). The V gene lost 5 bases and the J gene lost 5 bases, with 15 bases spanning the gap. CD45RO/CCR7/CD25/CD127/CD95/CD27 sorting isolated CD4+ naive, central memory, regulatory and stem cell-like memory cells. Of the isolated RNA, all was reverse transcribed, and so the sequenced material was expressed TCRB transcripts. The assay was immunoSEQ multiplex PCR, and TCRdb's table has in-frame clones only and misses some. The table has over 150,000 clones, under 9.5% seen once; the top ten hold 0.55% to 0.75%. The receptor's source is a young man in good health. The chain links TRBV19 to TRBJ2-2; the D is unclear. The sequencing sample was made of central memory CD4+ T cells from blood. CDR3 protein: CASSPDTPWTGELFF. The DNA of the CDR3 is TGTGCCAGTAGTCCTGACACCCCATGGACCGGGGAGCTGTTTTTT.